This is a list of T cell receptor beta chains from one sample in a study of shared clonotypes between healthy human individuals. The table came from immunoSEQ multiplex PCR; TCRdb's copy has only in-frame clones and leaves some out. The repertoire consists of 2 million to 3 million clones, with 80% to 95% occurring once and the leading ten covering about 0.34%. Sequencing was done on a sample of naive CD4+ T cells from PBMCs. These receptor sequences come from a young man in good health. Some clones in this sample may be carry-over from other donors' samples. CDR3s include the opening cysteine and the closing phenylalanine or tryptophan. The D gene is left open where the match is weak. Not all rows give a size; the values are once, few, many and, for expanded clones, a class.

clone size	V gene	D gene	J gene	CDR3 DNA	CDR3 protein
.	TRBV7-2	TRBD1	TRBJ2-5	TGTGCCAGCAGCCCGAACAGGGGAAGCGGAGAGACCCAGTACTTC	CASSPNRGSGETQYF
.	TRBV5-1	TRBD1	TRBJ1-1	TGCGCCAGCAGCTCGGGAGGGGGCAGAAAGAACACTGAAGCTTTCTTT	CASSSGGGRKNTEAFF
.	TRBV28	.	TRBJ1-5	TGTGCCAGCAGTTCAAGACAGACTCCCCAGCATTTT	CASSSRQTPQHF
.	TRBV4-1	.	TRBJ1-4	TGCGCCAGCAGCCAAGTTCTTCCCTCCCCCGAAAAACTGTTTTTT	CASSQVLPSPEKLFF
.	TRBV5-1	.	TRBJ2-2	TGCGCCAGCAGCCCCCTGGAGGGTTTCGGCACCGGGGAGCTGTTTTTT	CASSPLEGFGTGELFF
.	TRBV5-6	TRBD1	TRBJ2-7	TGTGCCAGCAGCTCCCCGATCCGGGACAGGGGTTACGAGCAGTACTTC	CASSSPIRDRGYEQYF
.	TRBV7-3	.	TRBJ2-3	TGTGCCAGCAGCTTAAAGCTCGGCCAGGCAGATACGCAGTATTTT	CASSLKLGQADTQYF
.	TRBV18	.	TRBJ1-2	TGTGCCAGCTCTCCGGACAGAACTAACTATGGCTACACCTTC	CASSPDRTNYGYTF
.	TRBV7-9	.	TRBJ1-2	TGTGCCAGCAGCGATCGACAAATCTATGGCTACACCTTC	CASSDRQIYGYTF
.	TRBV19	TRBD2	TRBJ2-5	TGTGCCAGTAGTATAGGAGCGGGAGGGCCCGGAGAGACCCAGTACTTC	CASSIGAGGPGETQYF
.	TRBV2	TRBD1	TRBJ2-3	TGTGCCAGCAGTGAGCGTCCTGCCGGGACAGGGGGTACAGATACGCAGTATTTT	CASSERPAGTGGTDTQYF
few	TRBV9	TRBD2	TRBJ2-5	TGTGCCAGCAGCCCAAACCCGGGACTAGCGGATCAAGAGACCCAGTACTTC	CASSPNPGLADQETQYF
.	TRBV4-2	.	TRBJ2-7	TGTGCCAGCAGCACCGTACCGGGACTTAACGAGCAGTACTTC	CASSTVPGLNEQYF
.	TRBV6-1	TRBD1	TRBJ2-1	TGTGCCAGCAGTGGTAGACAGGGGGTGGCCTACAATGAGCAGTTCTTC	CASSGRQGVAYNEQFF
.	TRBV5-1	.	TRBJ1-2	TGCGCCAGCAGCTTATTTGGCGGGGAGGGGTATGGCTACACCTTC	CASSLFGGEGYGYTF
.	TRBV7-9	TRBD2	TRBJ2-1	TGTGCCAGCAGCCAACGACTAGCGGGAGACGGTGAGCAGTTCTTC	CASSQRLAGDGEQFF
.	TRBV6-5	.	TRBJ1-3	TGTGCCAGCAGTTACTCATGGGGGTCTGGAAACACCATATATTTT	CASSYSWGSGNTIYF
.	TRBV18	.	TRBJ2-7	TGTGCCAGCTCACCAAATCAAGCCGCTCTCTACGAGCAGTACTTC	CASSPNQAALYEQYF
.	TRBV28	.	TRBJ1-5	TGTGCCAGCACCTCACCGCCAGGGCGCAATCAGCCCCAGCATTTT	CASTSPPGRNQPQHF
once	TRBV7-2	.	TRBJ1-2	TGTGCCAGCAGCTTAGAAGGACTGCTGACAATGGGCTACACCTTC	CASSLEGLLTMGYTF
.	TRBV2	.	TRBJ2-5	TGTGCCAGCAGTGAAGGGGGGTTGAGGGAAGAGACCCAGTACTTC	CASSEGGLREETQYF
.	TRBV5-1	TRBD2	TRBJ2-2	TGCGCCAGCAGCTATTTAGCGGGAGACACCGGGGAGCTGTTTTTT	CASSYLAGDTGELFF
.	TRBV7-2	TRBD1	TRBJ1-3	TGTGCCAGCAGCCCACCTAGACAGGGGAGGCCTGGAAACACCATATATTTT	CASSPPRQGRPGNTIYF
.	TRBV2	.	TRBJ2-7	TGTGCCAGCAGTGTGGACGCCTACGAGCAGTACTTC	CASSVDAYEQYF
.	TRBV5-4	.	TRBJ2-7	TGTGCCAGCAGCTTCCGGGACCGAATATCCTACGAGCAGTACTTC	CASSFRDRISYEQYF